Presented here are 10 T cell receptor beta chains from one specimen sequenced in a study of shared clonotypes between healthy human individuals (dated by TCRdb to 2020 to 2021). The library was produced with the immunoSEQ multiplex PCR assay. TCRdb's version of the immuneACCESS table is confined to in-frame rearrangements and falls short of the full clone set. An unresolved V gene accounts for under half of the shortfall where checked; the remainder is of unknown origin. The sample profile shows fewer than 3 million clones; 85% to 95% of them were found once. The ten largest clones take up about 0.36% of the sample. The sequenced sample was naive CD4+ T cells from PBMCs. Reading the label with the study, this specimen's cell subset or site is: CD45RA+ positively selected. The origin of the receptors is a man aged 18 to 30 in good health. Some clones in this sample may be carry-over from other donors' samples.

The rearrangement links TRBV4-1 to TRBJ1-4, with 8 bases that match TRBD1. Germline CDR1 and CDR2: MGHRA and YSYEKL. J gave up 4 bases and V 3 bases, and 10 bases lay outside the gene matches. CDR3 length: 17 amino acids. This chain's CDR3 is CASSQAPGGVGNEKLFF. As DNA, the CDR3 is TGCGCCAGCAGCCAGGCCCCAGGGGGCGTGGGTAATGAAAAACTGTTTTTT.

This chain connects TRBV6-1 to TRBJ2-7; the match to TRBD1 covers 9 bases. Germline V gene sequence: CDR1 MNHNS, CDR2 SASEGT. The CDR3 runs 17 residues. The V segment lost 0 bases and the J segment 2 bases; nucleotides outside the gene matches: 8. CDR3 DNA sequence: TGTGCCAGCAGTGAAGCGGGGTACGGGACAGGGACCTACGAGCAGTACTTC. Amino acid sequence: CASSEAGYGTGTYEQYF.

V gene TRBV4-2 combines with J gene TRBJ2-1; D ambiguous. Germline V gives CDR1 LGHNA, CDR2 YNFKEQ. This CDR3 comprises 13 residues. V lost 4 bases, J lost 7 bases, and 11 bases lay in between. This chain's CDR3 is CASSLLGSNEQFF. The DNA of the CDR3 is TGTGCCAGCAGCCTCCTAGGGTCGAATGAGCAGTTCTTC.

A few counts support this clone. The V call is TRBV29-1, the J call TRBJ1-1, with D hard to call. The V and J ends lost 2 bases and 4 bases respectively, with 5 bases between them. The CDR3 has 11 residues. Germline V gene sequence: CDR1 SQVTM, CDR2 ANQGSEA. The CDR3 sequence is CSVELTTEAFF. The CDR3 DNA reads as TGCAGCGTTGAATTGACCACTGAAGCTTTCTTT.

The chain links TRBV18 to TRBJ2-1; D gene unclear. V shed 6 bases and J shed 5 bases, with 14 bases lying between them. The germline CDR1 and CDR2 sequences are KGHSH and LQKENI. The CDR3 loop spans 14 amino acids. CDR3 sequence reads: CASSLSWADNEQFF. DNA for the CDR3: TGTGCCAGCTCCCTGTCTTGGGCGGACAATGAGCAGTTCTTC.

The CDR3 region has the DNA TGTGCCAGCAGTTACACAGGCTGGGGGATTCAGTACTTC. Amino acid sequence: CASSYTGWGIQYF. This chain uses TRBV6-5 with TRBJ2-4; the D call may be TRBD1 or TRBD2 (5 bases each). V was trimmed by 2 bases and J by 10 bases, leaving 12 bases between them. Per germline, CDR1 MNHEY and CDR2 SVGAGI. CDR3 size: 13 residues.

The chain carries TRBV11-2 and TRBJ1-1, with 9 bases aligning to TRBD1. Looked up from germline, CDR1 is SGHAT and CDR2 is FQNNGV. The V gene end was trimmed by 4 bases and the J gene end by 3 bases; junction bases not matched to a gene: 0. The CDR3 has 13 amino acids. CDR3 nucleotide sequence: TGTGCCAGCAGCTGGGACAGGGACACTGAAGCTTTCTTT. Translated, it gives CASSWDRDTEAFF.

This clone was counted a single time. Here the CDR3 reads CAWSVAAETQYF. The CDR3 nucleotides are TGTGCCTGGAGTGTAGCCGCGGAGACCCAGTACTTC. The rearrangement joins TRBV30 to TRBJ2-5; D gene ambiguous. The V and J ends lost 0 bases and 5 bases respectively, with 7 bases between them. CDR3 size: 12 residues. Germline-derived CDR1 and CDR2 are GTSNPN and SVGIG (reference sequence).

The J gene is TRBJ2-5, the V gene TRBV10-3, with D possibly matching TRBD1 (6 bases). Trimming cost V 4 bases and J 2 bases, with 11 bases left between them. From germline, CDR1 is ENHRY and CDR2 SYGVKD. The CDR3 is made up of 14 amino acids. The CDR3 DNA reads as TGTGCCATCAGTGCAGGGGACATTCAAGAGACCCAGTACTTC. Translated, it gives CAISAGDIQETQYF.

V gene TRBV15 combines with J gene TRBJ1-2; 7 bases agree with TRBD1. Trimming took 5 bases from V and 7 from J; bases not matched to a gene: 19. The germline V gene encodes CDR1 LNHNV and CDR2 YYDKDF (reference sequence). The CDR3 contains 17 residues. The CDR3 reads CATSEPQTGWQGSGYTF. The CDR3 coding sequence is TGTGCCACCAGCGAGCCACAGACAGGGTGGCAGGGATCTGGCTACACCTTC. The full variable domain, completed using reference TRBV15 and TRBJ1-2, is DAMVIQNPRYQVTQFGKPVTLSCSQTLNHNVMYWYQQKSSQAPKLLFHYYDKDFNNEADTPDNFQSRRPNTSFCFLDIRSPGLGDTAMYLCATSEPQTGWQGSGYTFGSGTRLTVV.